Presented here are 3 T cell receptor beta chains from one specimen sequenced in a study of T cell clonality in common variable immunodeficiency. The method was immunoSEQ multiplex PCR; TCRdb's version includes in-frame clones alone and lacks a portion of them. The specimen gives some 40,000 clones without singletons; the ten biggest hold 3.5% to 4.5%. Material for sequencing was peripheral blood mononuclear cells. The receptors come from a person aged 18 to 75 in good health.

In its sample, this clone was seen a few times. The CDR3 goes on 3 residues after the read ends, and that part is filled in from the germline J gene. The rearrangement joins TRBV7-6 to TRBJ1-1; D gene ambiguous. Germline CDR1 and CDR2: SGHVS and FNYEAQ. The CDR3 totals 13 residues. Trimming pared 1 base from V and 0 bases from J, leaving 3 bases between. The CDR3 loop is CASSLEVNTEAFF. The part of the CDR3 DNA that was read is TGTGCCAGCAGCTTAGAGGTGAACACTGAA.

This clone was recorded many times. The read ends 3 residues shy of where the CDR3 ends; the end is completed using the germline J gene. The V call is TRBV18, the J call TRBJ2-3, with 15 bases identical to TRBD2. The germline V gene encodes CDR1 KGHSH and CDR2 LQKENI. The CDR3 sequence is 18 residues long. J was trimmed by 3 bases and V by 3 bases; bases with no gene match: 7. CDR3 loop: CASSPYGTSGRITDTQYF. The CDR3 bases that were read are TGTGCCAGCTCACCGTATGGGACTAGCGGGAGGATTACAGATACG.

This clone ranks as medium-sized. The read halts 3 residues ahead of the CDR3 end, with the missing end drawn from the germline J gene. V is TRBV30 and J is TRBJ1-4, with D unresolved. CDR1 is GTSNPN, CDR2 SVGIG, per germline (reference sequence). V lost 8 bases, J lost 2 bases, and 6 bases lay in between. This CDR3 has 11 residues. CDR3 protein: CATRTNEKLFF. CDR3 bases read: TGTGCCACGAGGACTAATGAAAAA.